This TCR beta chain was recovered during a study of T cell repertoires in cytomegalovirus infection. The wider study: Signatures in public TCR beta sequences pointed to both CMV infection and matching HLA type. Study-level points and caveats: Cumulative frequency of public TCR beta families picked out carriers of CMV plus the relevant HLA.

Points on this clonotype: Its antigen is still unknown.

The CDR3 consists of 14 residues. The germline CDR1 and CDR2 sequences are DFQATT and SNEGSKA (reference sequence). Trimming took off 5 bases at V and 4 bases at J, with 17 bases between the two ends. TCRdb passed the reads through MiXCR, listing each CDR3 protein once. The sample includes about 150,000 distinct CDR3 sequences, 20% to 30% of them seen just once. This chain links TRBV20-1 with TRBJ1-2, with a tentative D call TRBD1 (5 bases). The material sequenced was PBMCs. This TCR came from a human donor in good health (CMV status not recorded). Some clones in this sample may be carry-over from other donors' samples. Here the CDR3 reads CSAYTGTGIYGYTF. The CDR3 DNA is TGCAGTGCTTATACCGGGACGGGAATCTATGGCTACACCTTC.